These 10 T cell receptor beta chains were sequenced from one sample in a study of PD-L1 blockade in urothelial cancer. As for time point: peripheral blood 6 weeks after treatment start. Sequencing was performed with immunoSEQ multiplex PCR; in TCRdb, only in-frame clones are kept and a portion is missing. The sample has 38,000 or so clones; 84% are singletons. This specimen was PBMCs, taken around atezolizumab (anti-PD-L1) treatment. These receptors were collected from a man aged 35 to 55 with urothelial cancer.

The chain uses TRBV27 and TRBJ1-1; D gene ambiguous. This CDR3 has 13 residues. CDR1 MNHEY and CDR2 SMNVEV come from the germline V gene (reference sequence). V shed 3 bases and J shed 5 bases, with 10 bases lying between them. CDR3 DNA sequence: TGTGCCAGCAGTTTCACGGGAGGAACTGAAGCTTTCTTT. This encodes CASSFTGGTEAFF.

This clone has just one count. The chain recombines TRBV29-1 with TRBJ1-3; D is uncertain. There are 13 residues in the CDR3. Trimming removed 6 bases at V and 4 bases at J, with 13 bases between. Germline V CDR1 and CDR2: SQVTM, ANQGSEA. This CDR3 is CSVRALGGNTIYF. The CDR3 region has the DNA TGCAGCGTGAGGGCTCTGGGGGGAAACACCATATATTTT.

The chain has TRBV5-8 and TRBJ1-2, with D maybe TRBD1 (6 bases). V was cut by 1 base and J by 1 base, with 11 bases left in between. CDR1 is SGHTS, CDR2 YDEGEE, per germline. The CDR3 loop spans 15 amino acids. The CDR3 reads CASSLRTGYNYGYTF. The CDR3 DNA reads as TGTGCCAGCAGCTTGAGAACAGGGTATAACTATGGCTACACCTTC. Together with reference TRBV5-8 and TRBJ1-2, the CDR3 gives the full variable domain: EAGVTQSPTHLIKTRGQQATLRCSPISGHTSVYWYQQALGLGLQFLLWYDEGEERNRGNFPPRFSGRQFPNYSSELNVNALELEDSALYLCASSLRTGYNYGYTFGSGTRLTVV.

The V call is TRBV18, the J call TRBJ1-4, with a tentative D call TRBD1 (6 bases). V gave up 4 bases and J gave up 10 bases, with 19 bases separating them. The CDR3 runs 15 residues. In germline, CDR1 is KGHSH, CDR2 LQKENI. The CDR3 is CASSQSAGVVRKLFF. The CDR3 DNA sequence: TGTGCCAGCTCACAGAGCGCAGGGGTGGTAAGAAAACTGTTTTTT.

The rearrangement uses TRBV18 and TRBJ2-7, with D possibly being TRBD1 (8 bases). This CDR3 is built from 16 residues. Germline values: CDR1 KGHSH, CDR2 LQKENI. V shed 3 bases and J shed 2 bases, with 17 bases lying between them. The DNA of the CDR3 is TGTGCCAGCTCACCCAGTCAGGGGGCGGGGGCCTACGAGCAGTACTTC. Amino acid sequence: CASSPSQGAGAYEQYF. The whole variable domain, remainder taken from reference TRBV18 and TRBJ2-7, is NAGVMQNPRHLVRRRGQEARLRCSPMKGHSHVYWYRQLPEEGLKFMVYLQKENIIDESGMPKERFSAEFPKEGPSILRIQQVVRGDSAAYFCASSPSQGAGAYEQYFGPGTRLTVT.

This clone was counted a few times. The V gene is TRBV7-2, the J gene TRBJ2-7, with D perhaps matching TRBD2 (5 bases). The length of the CDR3 is 16 residues. V gave up 6 bases and J gave up 1 base, with 19 bases separating them. Germline V gene lookup returns CDR1 SGHTA and CDR2 FQGNSA. The CDR3 DNA reads TGTGCCAGCAGTTTACGGGCCGGGTCGGGATCCTACGAGCAGTACTTC. Protein product: CASSLRAGSGSYEQYF.

The table lists this clone with a count of one. This sequence joins TRBV7-2 and TRBJ2-5; the match to TRBD2 covers 8 bases. The junction had 3 bases not matched to a gene; V was cut back by 5 bases and J by 1 base. The germline gives CDR1 SGHTA, CDR2 FQGNSA. CDR3 length: 14 amino acids. CDR3: CASSGSGTQETQYF. CDR3 sequence (DNA): TGTGCCAGCAGCGGTAGCGGGACCCAAGAGACCCAGTACTTC.

The rearrangement uses TRBV11-1 and TRBJ2-5, with D perhaps TRBD2 (5 bases). Trimming removed 4 bases from V and 4 bases from J, with 16 bases in between. The CDR3 is made up of 15 amino acids. Germline loops: CDR1 SGHAT, CDR2 FQDESV (reference sequence). CDR3 loop: CASSSNRGQGETQYF. For the CDR3, the DNA is TGTGCCAGCAGCTCAAACCGAGGGCAAGGAGAGACCCAGTACTTC.

The chain joins TRBV27 to TRBJ2-5, with 9 bases lining up with TRBD2. Germline V gene lookup returns CDR1 MNHEY and CDR2 SMNVEV (reference sequence). Trimming at V came to 6 bases and at J to 4 bases, leaving 12 bases not matched to a gene. The CDR3 sequence is 16 residues long. CDR3 DNA: TGTGCCAGCAGAGCGGGAGGCTCGGTGATTCGAGAGACCCAGTACTTC. Translating gives CASRAGGSVIRETQYF.

This clone has a single count. V is TRBV7-9 and J is TRBJ2-1; TRBD2 agrees at 13 bases. This CDR3 has 18 amino acids. V was pared by 0 bases and J by 7 bases, with 9 bases of the junction left unmatched. The germline gives CDR1 SEHNR, CDR2 FQNEAQ (reference sequence). CDR3: CASSLAAGLAGESNEQFF. CDR3 sequence (DNA): TGTGCCAGCAGCTTAGCGGCCGGACTAGCGGGAGAGAGTAATGAGCAGTTCTTC.